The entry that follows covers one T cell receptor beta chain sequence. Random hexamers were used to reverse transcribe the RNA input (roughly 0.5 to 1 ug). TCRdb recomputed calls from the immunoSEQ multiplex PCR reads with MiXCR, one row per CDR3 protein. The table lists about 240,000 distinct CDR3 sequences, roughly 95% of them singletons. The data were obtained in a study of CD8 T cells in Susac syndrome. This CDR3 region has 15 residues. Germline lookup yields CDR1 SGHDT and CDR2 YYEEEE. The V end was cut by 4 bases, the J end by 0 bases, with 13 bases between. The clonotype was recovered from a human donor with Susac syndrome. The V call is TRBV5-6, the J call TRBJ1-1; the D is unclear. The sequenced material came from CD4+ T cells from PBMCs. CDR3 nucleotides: TGTGCCAGCAGCCCCCTTGGGGAAATGAACACTGAAGCTTTCTTT. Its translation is CASSPLGEMNTEAFF.